This T cell receptor beta chain stems from a study of spatial heterogeneity in lung cancer. For the study at large: The count of detected beta-chain sequences consistently exceeded that of alpha-chain sequences. The study observed each unique TCR and UMI combination more than ten times on average in raw reads.

TCR cDNA molecules each had a unique molecular identifier. A single record per CDR3 protein comes from TCRdb applying MiXCR to the 5' RACE reads. The sample lists around 4,000 distinct CDR3 sequences; around a fifth were seen once. Germline-derived CDR1 and CDR2 are DFQATT and SNEGSKA (reference sequence). The CDR3 runs 10 residues. Trimming pared 3 bases from V and 2 bases from J, leaving 0 bases between. This clonotype showed up many times. This beta chain is an unintended read in a library built for alpha chains; its size means little. Time point here: sample taken at primary tumor resection. Whole RNA came from tumor, nontumor lung or frozen PBMC and was sequenced without being sorted.

This receptor was obtained from a female donor with early-stage non-small cell lung cancer. The chain is built from TRBV20-1 and TRBJ2-3; D gene uncertain. The sample here was normal lung tissue next to the tumor, taken at surgery. CDR3 DNA sequence: TGCAGTGCTAGCACAGATACGCAGTATTTT. Protein: CSASTDTQYF.